This T cell receptor (beta chain) was recovered during a study of beta chain features in type 1 diabetes. The CDR3 has 16 amino acids. Per germline, CDR1 GTSNPN and CDR2 SVGIG (reference sequence). V was shortened by 3 bases and J by 4 bases, with 22 bases between the two germline ends. A heparinised blood draw that averaged about 116 mL was obtained once from each donor. This clone was found a few times. Sequenced material consisted of expressed TCRB transcripts (all of the isolated RNA was reverse transcribed). Using immunoSEQ multiplex PCR, the repertoire was profiled, and TCRdb retains in-frame clones only, with some absent. The repertoire holds a few hundred thousand clones, with 30% as singletons.

The source is a man aged 18 to 29 in good health. Material: naive CD4+ T cells from blood. The chain combines TRBV30 with TRBJ2-7, with D perhaps TRBD2 (6 bases). CDR3 in DNA: TGTGCCTGGAGCTCGGGCGGGACCCGGGGATATTACGAGCAGTACTTC. Amino acids: CAWSSGGTRGYYEQYF.